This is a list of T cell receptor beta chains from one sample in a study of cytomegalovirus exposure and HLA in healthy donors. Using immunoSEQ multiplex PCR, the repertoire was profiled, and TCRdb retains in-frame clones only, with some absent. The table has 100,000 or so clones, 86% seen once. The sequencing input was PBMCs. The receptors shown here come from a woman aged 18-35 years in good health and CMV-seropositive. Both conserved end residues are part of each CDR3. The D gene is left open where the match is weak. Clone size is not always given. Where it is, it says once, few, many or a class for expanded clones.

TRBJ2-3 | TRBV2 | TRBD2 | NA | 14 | TGTGCCAGCAGTGAGCGGGAGACGACAGATACGCAGTATTTT | CASSERETTDTQYF
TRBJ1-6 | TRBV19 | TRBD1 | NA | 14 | TGTGCCAGTAGGCCGGGACAGGGGGTAGGGCCCCTCCACTTT | CASRPGQGVGPLHF
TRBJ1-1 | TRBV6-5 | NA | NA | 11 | TGTGCCAGCAGTTCCGGCACTGAAGCTTTCTTT | CASSSGTEAFF
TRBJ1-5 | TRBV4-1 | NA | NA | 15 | TGCGCCAGCAGCCAAGATCTCGCAGGCCCCGGGCCCCAGCATTTT | CASSQDLAGPGPQHF
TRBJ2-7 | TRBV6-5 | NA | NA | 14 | TGTGCCAGCAGTTACTCGACCTCGCGAGGGGAGCAGTACTTC | CASSYSTSRGEQYF
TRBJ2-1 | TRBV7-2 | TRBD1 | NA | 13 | TGTGCCAGCAGTCCGGATATCGACAGGGTTCGGTTCTTC | CASSPDIDRVRFF
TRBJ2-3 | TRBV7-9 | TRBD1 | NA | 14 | TGTGCCAGCAGCACGGGACAGGGAACAGATACGCAGTATTTT | CASSTGQGTDTQYF
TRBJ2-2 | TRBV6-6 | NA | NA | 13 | TGTGCCAGCAGTGGGAGAGGCCAGGAGGTGCTGTTTTTT | CASSGRGQEVLFF
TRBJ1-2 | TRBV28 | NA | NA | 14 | TGTGCCAGCAGTTTTGGGGGCGCCCGCTATGGCTACACCTTC | CASSFGGARYGYTF
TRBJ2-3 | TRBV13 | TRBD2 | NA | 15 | TGTGCCAGCAGCGATCTAGCGGGGGGGACAGATACGCAGTATTTT | CASSDLAGGTDTQYF
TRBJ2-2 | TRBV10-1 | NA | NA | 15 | TGCGCCAGCTCCAACAGGGTAGGGAACACCGGGGAGCTGTTTTTT | CASSNRVGNTGELFF
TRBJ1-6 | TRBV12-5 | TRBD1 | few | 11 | TGTGCTAGTGCCCTCCAGGGGGCCCTCCACTTT | CASALQGALHF
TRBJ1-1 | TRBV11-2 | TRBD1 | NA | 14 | TGTGCCAGCAGCCGAACAGGGGGCAACACTGAAGCTTTCTTT | CASSRTGGNTEAFF
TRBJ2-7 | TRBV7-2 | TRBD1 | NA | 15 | TGTGCCAGCAGCTGGGACAGGATAGGAATCTACGAGCAGTACTTC | CASSWDRIGIYEQYF
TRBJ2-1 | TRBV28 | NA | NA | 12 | TGTGCCAGCAGTCTCTCGGGGACAGAGCAGTTCTTC | CASSLSGTEQFF
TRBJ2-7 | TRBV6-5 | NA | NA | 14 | TGTGCCAGCAGCAAAGGGAGGACCTACTACGAGCAGTACTTC | CASSKGRTYYEQYF
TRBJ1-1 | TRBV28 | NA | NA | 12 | TGTGCCAGCAGCTCGACTAGACCTGAAGCTTTCTTT | CASSSTRPEAFF
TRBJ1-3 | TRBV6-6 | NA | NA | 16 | TGTGCCAGCACTACCAGGGTTTCCTTCTCTGGAAACACCATATATTTT | CASTTRVSFSGNTIYF
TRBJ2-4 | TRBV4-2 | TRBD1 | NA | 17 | TGTGCCAGCAGCCACGAAGCGGCCGGGACAGGTAAAAACATTCAGTACTTC | CASSHEAAGTGKNIQYF
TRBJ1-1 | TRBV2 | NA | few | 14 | TGTGCCAGCAGGAAACAGGTTCTGAACACTGAAGCTTTCTTT | CASRKQVLNTEAFF
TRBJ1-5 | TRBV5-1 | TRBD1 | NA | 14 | TGCGCCAGCAGCCTGGGGACAGGGGAACAGCCCCAGCATTTT | CASSLGTGEQPQHF
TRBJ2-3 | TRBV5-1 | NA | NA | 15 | TGCGCCAGCAGCCCCAGGACTGGAGGCACAGATACGCAGTATTTT | CASSPRTGGTDTQYF